This T cell receptor beta chain stems from a study of PD-1 blockade in classical Hodgkin lymphoma. Points from the study as a whole: CD4+ but not CD8+ TCR diversity rose significantly by C4D1. Reported baseline diversity: healthy donors highest, relapsed/refractory patients lowest. Prior therapy or disease activity may underlie the repertoire differences, whose causes remain undefined.

Time point of the sample: cycle 4 day 1 (C4D1), after five to seven weeks of nivolumab. Following autologous stem cell transplantation, relapse occurred in every patient, and exposure to brentuximab vedotin varied. Magnetic negative selection served to purify CD4+ T cells out of PBMCs that had been thawed. Under best response, outcomes were complete response, partial response or progressive disease. With V trimmed by 5 bases and J by 4 bases, 9 bases remained unmatched. Germline V gene sequence: CDR1 SEHNR, CDR2 FQNEAQ (reference sequence). The CDR3 is made up of 16 amino acids. On this clone itself: Its target is not known.

Repertoires were generated with immunoSEQ multiplex PCR, while TCRdb's copy carries only in-frame clones and drops some. The sample lists 15,000 to 20,000 clones; roughly 75% were seen once. The specimen was CD4+ T cells from blood, collected before the fourth cycle of nivolumab. The receptor's source is a human donor with classical Hodgkin lymphoma. V and J are TRBV7-9 and TRBJ2-7; 12 nucleotides line up with TRBD1. As DNA, the CDR3 is TGTGCCAGCAGCGCATACCGGGACAGGGGGCGATACGAGCAGTACTTC. This gives the protein CASSAYRDRGRYEQYF.